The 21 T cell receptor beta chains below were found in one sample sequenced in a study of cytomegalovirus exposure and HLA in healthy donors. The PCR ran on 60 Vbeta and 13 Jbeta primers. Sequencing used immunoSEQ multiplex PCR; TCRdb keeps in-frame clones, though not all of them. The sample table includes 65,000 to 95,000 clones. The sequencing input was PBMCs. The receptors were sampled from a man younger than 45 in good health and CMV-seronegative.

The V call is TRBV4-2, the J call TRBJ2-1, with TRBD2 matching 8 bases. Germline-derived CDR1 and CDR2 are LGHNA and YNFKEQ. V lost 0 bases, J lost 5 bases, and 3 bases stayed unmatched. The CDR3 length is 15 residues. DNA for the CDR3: TGTGCCAGCAGCCAAGAACCGGGGGGGAACAATGAGCAGTTCTTC. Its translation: CASSQEPGGNNEQFF.

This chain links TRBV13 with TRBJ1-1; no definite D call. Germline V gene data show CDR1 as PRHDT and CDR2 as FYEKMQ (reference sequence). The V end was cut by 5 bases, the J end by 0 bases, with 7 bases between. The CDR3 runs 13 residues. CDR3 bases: TGTGCCAGCAGCCCGGGGATGAACACTGAAGCTTTCTTT. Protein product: CASSPGMNTEAFF.

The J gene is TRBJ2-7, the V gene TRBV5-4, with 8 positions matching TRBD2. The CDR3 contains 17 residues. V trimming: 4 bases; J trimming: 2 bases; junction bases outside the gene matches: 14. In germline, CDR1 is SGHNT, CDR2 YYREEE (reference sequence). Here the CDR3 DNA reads TGTGCCAGCAGCCGACCCCCCGATAGCGGGGTACCCTACGAGCAGTACTTC. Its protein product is CASSRPPDSGVPYEQYF.

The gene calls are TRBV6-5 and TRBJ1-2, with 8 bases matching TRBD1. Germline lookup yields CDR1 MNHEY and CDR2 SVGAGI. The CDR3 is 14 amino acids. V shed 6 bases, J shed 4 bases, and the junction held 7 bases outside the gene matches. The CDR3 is CASSDRGGGYGYTF. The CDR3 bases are TGTGCCAGCAGCGACAGGGGCGGGGGCTATGGCTACACCTTC.

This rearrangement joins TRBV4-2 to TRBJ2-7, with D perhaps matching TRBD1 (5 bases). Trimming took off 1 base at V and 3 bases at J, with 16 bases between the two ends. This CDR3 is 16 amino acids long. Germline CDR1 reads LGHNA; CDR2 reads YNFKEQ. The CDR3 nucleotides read TGTGCCAGCAGCCAAGCTGCAGGGTACGCTAACTACGAGCAGTACTTC. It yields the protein CASSQAAGYANYEQYF.

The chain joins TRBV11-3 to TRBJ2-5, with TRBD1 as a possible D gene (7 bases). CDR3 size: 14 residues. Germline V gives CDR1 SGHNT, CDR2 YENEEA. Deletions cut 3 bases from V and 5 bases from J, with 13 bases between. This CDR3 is CASSLGRGAETQYF. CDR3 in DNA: TGTGCCAGCAGCTTGGGCAGGGGGGCGGAGACCCAGTACTTC.

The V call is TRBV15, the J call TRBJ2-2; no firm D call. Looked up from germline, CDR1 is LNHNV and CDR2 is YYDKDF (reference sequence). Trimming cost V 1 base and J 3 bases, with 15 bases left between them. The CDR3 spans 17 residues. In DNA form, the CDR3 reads TGTGCCACCAGCAGAGGTCCCGGAGTTGCGGACACCGGGGAGCTGTTTTTT. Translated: CATSRGPGVADTGELFF.

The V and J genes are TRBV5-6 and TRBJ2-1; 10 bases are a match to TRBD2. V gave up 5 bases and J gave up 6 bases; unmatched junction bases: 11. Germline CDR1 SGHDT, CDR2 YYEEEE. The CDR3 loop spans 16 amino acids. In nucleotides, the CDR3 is TGTGCCAGCAGAACCGCTTTCAGCGGGGGGGTCAATGAGCAGTTCTTC. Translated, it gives CASRTAFSGGVNEQFF.

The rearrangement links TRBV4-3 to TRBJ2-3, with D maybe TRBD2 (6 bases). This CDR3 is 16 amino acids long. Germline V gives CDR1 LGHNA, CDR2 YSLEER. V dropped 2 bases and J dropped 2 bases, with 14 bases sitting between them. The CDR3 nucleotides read TGCGCCAGCAGCCAATACCGGGACTTTAACACAGATACGCAGTATTTT. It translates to CASSQYRDFNTDTQYF.

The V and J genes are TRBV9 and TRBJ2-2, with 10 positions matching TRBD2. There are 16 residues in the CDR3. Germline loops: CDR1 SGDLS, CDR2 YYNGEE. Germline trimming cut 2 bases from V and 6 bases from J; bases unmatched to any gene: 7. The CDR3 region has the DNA TGTGCCAGCAGCGTTGATAGGACTAGCGGTTCCGGGGAGCTGTTTTTT. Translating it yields CASSVDRTSGSGELFF.

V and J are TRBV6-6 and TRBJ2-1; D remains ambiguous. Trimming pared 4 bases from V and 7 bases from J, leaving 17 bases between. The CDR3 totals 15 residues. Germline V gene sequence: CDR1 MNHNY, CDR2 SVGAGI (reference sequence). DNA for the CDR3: TGTGCCAGCAGTTCCGAGTATCTACTATATAATGAGCAGTTCTTC. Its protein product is CASSSEYLLYNEQFF.

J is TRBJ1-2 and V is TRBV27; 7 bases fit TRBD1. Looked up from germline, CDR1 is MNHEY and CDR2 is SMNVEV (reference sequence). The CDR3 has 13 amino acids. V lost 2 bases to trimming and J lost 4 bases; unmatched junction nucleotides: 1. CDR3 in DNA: TGTGCCAGCAGTTTAACAGGGGCCTATGGCTACACCTTC. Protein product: CASSLTGAYGYTF.

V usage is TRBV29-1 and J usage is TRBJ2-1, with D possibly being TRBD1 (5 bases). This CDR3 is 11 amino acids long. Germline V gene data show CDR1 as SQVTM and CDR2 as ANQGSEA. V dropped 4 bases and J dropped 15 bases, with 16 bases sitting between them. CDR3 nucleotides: TGCAGCGTTGGGGGCAGATTGGGTTCGTTCTTC. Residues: CSVGGRLGSFF.

Written as DNA, the CDR3 is TGTGCCAGCAGCTTAGACTCCCTGGCTGGAAACACCATATATTTT. Translated, it gives CASSLDSLAGNTIYF. V is TRBV5-4 and J is TRBJ1-3; D unresolved. Per the germline V gene, CDR1 is SGHNT and CDR2 is YYREEE (reference sequence). This CDR3 is built from 15 residues. V was cut by 2 bases and J by 2 bases, with 11 bases left in between.

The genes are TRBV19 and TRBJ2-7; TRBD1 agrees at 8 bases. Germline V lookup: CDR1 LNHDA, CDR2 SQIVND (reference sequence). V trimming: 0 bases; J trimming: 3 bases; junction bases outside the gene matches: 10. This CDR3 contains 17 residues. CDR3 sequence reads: CASSIDGGRGRVYEQYF. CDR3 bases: TGTGCCAGTAGTATAGATGGGGGCAGGGGGCGCGTCTACGAGCAGTACTTC.

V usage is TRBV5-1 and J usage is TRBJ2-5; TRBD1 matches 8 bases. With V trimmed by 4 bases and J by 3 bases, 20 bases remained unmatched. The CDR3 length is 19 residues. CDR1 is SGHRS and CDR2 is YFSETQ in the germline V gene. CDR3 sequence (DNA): TGCGCCAGCAGCCCTGCGGCAGGGGGCGTAAATATAGGGAAAGAGACCCAGTACTTC. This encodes CASSPAAGGVNIGKETQYF.

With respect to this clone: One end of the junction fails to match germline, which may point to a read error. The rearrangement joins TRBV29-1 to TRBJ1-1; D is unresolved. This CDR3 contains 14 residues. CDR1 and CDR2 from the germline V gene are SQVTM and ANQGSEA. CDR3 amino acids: CNVEDRGSGFQAFF. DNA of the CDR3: TGCAACGTTGAAGATCGCGGATCGGGATTCCAAGCTTTCTTT.

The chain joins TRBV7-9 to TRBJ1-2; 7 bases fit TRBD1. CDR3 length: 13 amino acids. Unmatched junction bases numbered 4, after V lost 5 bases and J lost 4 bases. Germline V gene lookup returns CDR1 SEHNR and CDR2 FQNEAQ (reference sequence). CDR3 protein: CASSPGTVYGYTF. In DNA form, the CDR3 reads TGTGCCAGCAGCCCCGGGACAGTCTATGGCTACACCTTC.

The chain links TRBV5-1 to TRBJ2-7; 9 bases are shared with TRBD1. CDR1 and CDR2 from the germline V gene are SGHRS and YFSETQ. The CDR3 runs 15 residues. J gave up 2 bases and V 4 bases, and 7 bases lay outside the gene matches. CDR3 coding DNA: TGCGCCAGCAGCCCCCTTGGGACAGGGACCTACGAGCAGTACTTC. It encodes CASSPLGTGTYEQYF.

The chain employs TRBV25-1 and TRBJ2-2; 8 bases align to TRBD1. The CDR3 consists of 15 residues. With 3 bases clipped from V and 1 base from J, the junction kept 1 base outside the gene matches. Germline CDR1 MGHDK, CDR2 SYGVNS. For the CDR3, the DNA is TGTGCCAGCAGTGAGGACAGGGTGAACACCGGGGAGCTGTTTTTT. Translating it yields CASSEDRVNTGELFF.

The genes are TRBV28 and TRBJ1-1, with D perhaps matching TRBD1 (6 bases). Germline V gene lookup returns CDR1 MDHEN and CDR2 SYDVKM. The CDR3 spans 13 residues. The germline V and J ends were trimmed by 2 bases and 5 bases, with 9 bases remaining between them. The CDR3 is CASSLRGGTEAFF. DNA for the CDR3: TGTGCCAGCAGTTTAAGGGGGGGTACTGAAGCTTTCTTT.